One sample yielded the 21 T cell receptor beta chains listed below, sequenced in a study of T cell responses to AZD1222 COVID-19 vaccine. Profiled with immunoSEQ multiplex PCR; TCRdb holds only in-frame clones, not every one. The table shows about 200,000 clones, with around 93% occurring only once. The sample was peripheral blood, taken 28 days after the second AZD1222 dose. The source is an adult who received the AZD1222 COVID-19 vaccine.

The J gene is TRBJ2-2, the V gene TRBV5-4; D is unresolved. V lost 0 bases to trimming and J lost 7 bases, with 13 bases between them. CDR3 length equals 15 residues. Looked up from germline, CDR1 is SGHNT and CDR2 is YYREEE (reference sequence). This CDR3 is CASSLGQHSIGELFF. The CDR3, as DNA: TGTGCCAGCAGCTTGGGCCAGCATAGTATCGGGGAGCTGTTTTTT.

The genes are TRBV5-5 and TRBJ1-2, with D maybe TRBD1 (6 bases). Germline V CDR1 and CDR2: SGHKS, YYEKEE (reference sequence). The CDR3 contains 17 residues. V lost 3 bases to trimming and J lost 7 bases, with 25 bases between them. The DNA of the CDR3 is TGTGCCAGCAGCTCAGGGCGGGACATACCTATGGGGTCTGGCTACACCTTC. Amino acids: CASSSGRDIPMGSGYTF.

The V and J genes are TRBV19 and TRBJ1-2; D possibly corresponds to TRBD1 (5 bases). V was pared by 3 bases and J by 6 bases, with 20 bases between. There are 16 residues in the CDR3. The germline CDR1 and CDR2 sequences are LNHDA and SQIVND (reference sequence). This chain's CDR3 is CASSMGLGTTVNGYTF. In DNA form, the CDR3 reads TGTGCCAGTAGTATGGGGTTGGGGACCACCGTGAATGGCTACACCTTC.

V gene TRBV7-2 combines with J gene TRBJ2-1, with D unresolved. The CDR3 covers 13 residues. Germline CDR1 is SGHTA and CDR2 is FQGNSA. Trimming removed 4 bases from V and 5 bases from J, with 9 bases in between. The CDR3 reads CASSSPPHNEQFF. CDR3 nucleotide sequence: TGTGCCAGCAGCTCCCCCCCCCACAATGAGCAGTTCTTC.

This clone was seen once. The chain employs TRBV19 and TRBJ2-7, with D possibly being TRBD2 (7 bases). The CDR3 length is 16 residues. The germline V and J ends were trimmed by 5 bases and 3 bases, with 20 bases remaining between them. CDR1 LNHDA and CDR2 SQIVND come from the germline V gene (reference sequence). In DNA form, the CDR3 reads TGTGCCAGTAGTTCGGCGGGGGCATCGTTGGTCTACGAGCAGTACTTC. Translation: CASSSAGASLVYEQYF.

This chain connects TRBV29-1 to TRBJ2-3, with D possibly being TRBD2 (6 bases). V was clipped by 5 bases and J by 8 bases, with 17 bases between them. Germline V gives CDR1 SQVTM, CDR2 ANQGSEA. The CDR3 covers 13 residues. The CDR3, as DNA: TGCAGCGTTCGGGACGGAGGGATAGGTACGCAGTATTTT. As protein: CSVRDGGIGTQYF.

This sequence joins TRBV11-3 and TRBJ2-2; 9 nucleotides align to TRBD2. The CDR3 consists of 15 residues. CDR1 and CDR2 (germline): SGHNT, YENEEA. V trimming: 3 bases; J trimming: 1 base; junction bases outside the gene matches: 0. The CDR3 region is CASSFSGGNTGELFF. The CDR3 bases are TGTGCCAGCAGCTTTAGCGGGGGGAACACCGGGGAGCTGTTTTTT.

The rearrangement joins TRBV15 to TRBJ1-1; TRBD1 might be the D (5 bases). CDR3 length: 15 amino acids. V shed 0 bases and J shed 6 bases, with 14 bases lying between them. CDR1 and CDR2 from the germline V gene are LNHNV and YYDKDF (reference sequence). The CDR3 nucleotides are TGTGCCACCAGCAGAGACCAGGGAGGGATCCCTGAAGCTTTCTTT. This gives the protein CATSRDQGGIPEAFF.

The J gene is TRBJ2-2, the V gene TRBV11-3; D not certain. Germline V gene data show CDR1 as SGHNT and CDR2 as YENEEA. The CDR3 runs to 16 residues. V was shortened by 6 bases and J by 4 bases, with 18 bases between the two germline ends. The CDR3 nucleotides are TGTGCCAGCAGTCCTTCGGCCCTCGTGAGCACCGGGGAGCTGTTTTTT. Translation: CASSPSALVSTGELFF.

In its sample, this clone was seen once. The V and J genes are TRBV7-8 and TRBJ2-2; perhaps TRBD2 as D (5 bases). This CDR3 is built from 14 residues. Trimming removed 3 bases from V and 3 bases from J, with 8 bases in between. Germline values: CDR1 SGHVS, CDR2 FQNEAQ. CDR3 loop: CASSFRTHTGELFF. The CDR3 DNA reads TGTGCCAGCAGCTTCCGGACTCACACCGGGGAGCTGTTTTTT.

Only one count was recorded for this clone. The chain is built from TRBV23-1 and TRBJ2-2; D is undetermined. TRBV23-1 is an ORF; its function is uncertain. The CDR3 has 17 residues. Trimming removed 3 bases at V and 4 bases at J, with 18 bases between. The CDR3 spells CASSHLNLVRLTGELFF. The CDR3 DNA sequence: TGCGCCAGCAGTCACCTTAACCTAGTTAGACTCACCGGGGAGCTGTTTTTT.

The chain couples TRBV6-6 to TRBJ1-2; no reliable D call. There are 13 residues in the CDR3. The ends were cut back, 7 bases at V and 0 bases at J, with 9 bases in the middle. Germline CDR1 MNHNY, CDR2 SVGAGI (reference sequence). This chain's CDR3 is CASIGGSNYGYTF. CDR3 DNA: TGTGCCAGCATCGGTGGATCTAACTATGGCTACACCTTC.

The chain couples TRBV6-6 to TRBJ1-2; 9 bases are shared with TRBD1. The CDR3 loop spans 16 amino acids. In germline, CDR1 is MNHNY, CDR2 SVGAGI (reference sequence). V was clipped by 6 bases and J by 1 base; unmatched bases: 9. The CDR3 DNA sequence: TGTGCCAGCAGCCGTACAACGGGACAGGGTAACTATGGCTACACCTTC. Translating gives CASSRTTGQGNYGYTF.

Here the CDR3 DNA reads TGTGCCAGCACGACAGGGTCTTATAGCAATCAGCCCCAGCATTTT. It translates to CASTTGSYSNQPQHF. V is TRBV2 and J is TRBJ1-5, with 7 nucleotides matching TRBD1. Looked up from germline, CDR1 is SNHLY and CDR2 is FYNNEI. Unmatched junction bases numbered 6, after V lost 7 bases and J lost 0 bases. The CDR3 is 15 amino acids.

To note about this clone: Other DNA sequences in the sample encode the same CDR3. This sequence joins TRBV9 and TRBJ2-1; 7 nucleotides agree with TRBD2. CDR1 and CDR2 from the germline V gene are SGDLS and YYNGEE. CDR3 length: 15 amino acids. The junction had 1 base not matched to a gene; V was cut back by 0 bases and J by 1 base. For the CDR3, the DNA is TGTGCCAGCAGCGTAGCGGGGGGTTCCTACAATGAGCAGTTCTTC. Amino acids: CASSVAGGSYNEQFF.

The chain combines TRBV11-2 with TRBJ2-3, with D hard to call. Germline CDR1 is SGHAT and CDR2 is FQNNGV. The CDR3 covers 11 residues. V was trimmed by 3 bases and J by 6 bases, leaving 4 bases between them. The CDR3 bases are TGTGCCAGCAGCTTGACCGATACGCAGTATTTT. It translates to CASSLTDTQYF.

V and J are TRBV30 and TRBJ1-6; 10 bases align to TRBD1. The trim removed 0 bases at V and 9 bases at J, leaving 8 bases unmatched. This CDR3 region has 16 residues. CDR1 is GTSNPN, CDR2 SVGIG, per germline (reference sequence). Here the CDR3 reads CAWSVLAGTGVSPLHF. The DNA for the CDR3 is TGTGCCTGGAGTGTCCTTGCCGGGACAGGGGTTTCACCCCTCCACTTT. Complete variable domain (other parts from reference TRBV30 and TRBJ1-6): SQTIHQWPATLVQPVGSPLSLECTVEGTSNPNLYWYRQAAGRGLQLLFYSVGIGQISSEVPQNLSASRPQDRQFILSSKKLLLSDSGFYLCAWSVLAGTGVSPLHFGNGTRLTVT.

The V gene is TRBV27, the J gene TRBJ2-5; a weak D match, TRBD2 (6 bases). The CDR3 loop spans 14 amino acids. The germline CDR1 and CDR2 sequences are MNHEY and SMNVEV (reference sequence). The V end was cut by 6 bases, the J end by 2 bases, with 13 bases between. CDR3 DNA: TGTGCCAGCAGGCCAGTGGGGGGACAAGAGACCCAGTACTTC. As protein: CASRPVGGQETQYF.

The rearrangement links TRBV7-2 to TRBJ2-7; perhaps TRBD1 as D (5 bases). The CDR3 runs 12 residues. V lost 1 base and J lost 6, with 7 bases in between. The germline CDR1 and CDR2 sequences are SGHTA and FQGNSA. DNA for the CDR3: TGTGCCAGCAGCTTAGTGGGGCGCGAGCAGTACTTC. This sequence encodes CASSLVGREQYF.

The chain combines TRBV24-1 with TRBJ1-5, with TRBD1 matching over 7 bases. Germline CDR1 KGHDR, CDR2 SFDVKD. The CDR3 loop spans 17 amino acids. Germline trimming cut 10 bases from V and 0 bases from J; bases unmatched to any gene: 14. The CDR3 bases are TGTGCCACTAGAGACAGGGTATTTGAGCCTAGCAATCAGCCCCAGCATTTT. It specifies CATRDRVFEPSNQPQHF.

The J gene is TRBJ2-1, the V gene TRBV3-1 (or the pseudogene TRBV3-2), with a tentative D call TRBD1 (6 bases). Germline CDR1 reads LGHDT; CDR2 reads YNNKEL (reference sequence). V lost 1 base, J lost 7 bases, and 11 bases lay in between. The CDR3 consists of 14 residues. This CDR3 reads CASSQAQGTNEQFF. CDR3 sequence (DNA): TGTGCCAGCAGCCAAGCGCAGGGGACGAATGAGCAGTTCTTC.